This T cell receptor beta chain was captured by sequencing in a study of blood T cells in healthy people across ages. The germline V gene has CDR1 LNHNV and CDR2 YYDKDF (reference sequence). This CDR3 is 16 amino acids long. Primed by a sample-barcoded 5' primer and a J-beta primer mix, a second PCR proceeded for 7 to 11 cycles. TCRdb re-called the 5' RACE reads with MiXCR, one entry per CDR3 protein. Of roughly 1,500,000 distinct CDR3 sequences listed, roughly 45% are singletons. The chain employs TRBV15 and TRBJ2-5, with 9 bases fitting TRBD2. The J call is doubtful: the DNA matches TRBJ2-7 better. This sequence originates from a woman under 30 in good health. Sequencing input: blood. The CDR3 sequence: CATSSPSGTNENEQYF. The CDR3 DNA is TGTGCCACCAGCAGCCCTAGCGGGACCAACGAGAACGAGCAGTACTTC.